This T cell receptor beta chain was recorded in a study of blood T cells in healthy people across ages. Study results and limitations: Shifts in expanded clonotypes may have been confounded by donor CMV status, which was unknown.

This CDR3 spans 17 amino acids. CDR1 is SGHTA, CDR2 FQGNSA, per germline. With V trimmed by 5 bases and J by 0 bases, 10 bases remained unmatched. Each sample had at least 6 million PBMCs isolated. About this clonotype: Its target is not known.

The second PCR ran about 6 to 12 cycles with a sample-barcoded 5' primer and J-beta primers. All cDNA molecules were each tagged by a template-switch adaptor with 12 random nucleotides. TCRdb itself ran the 5' RACE reads through MiXCR, one entry per CDR3 protein. The table includes about 830,000 distinct CDR3 sequences, around 68% detected once. The chain combines TRBV7-2 with TRBJ2-3; TRBD1 matches at 8 bases. Sequences were obtained from blood. The clonotype was recovered from a man aged 30 to 45 in good health. The CDR3 loop reads CASSTRQGIASTDTQYF. The CDR3 region has the DNA TGTGCCAGCAGCACCCGACAGGGGATCGCTAGCACAGATACGCAGTATTTT. The full variable domain, its missing parts supplied by reference TRBV7-2 and TRBJ2-3, is GAGVSQSPSNKVTEKGKDVELRCDPISGHTALYWYRQSLGQGLEFLIYFQGNSAPDKSGLPSDRFSAERTGGSVSTLTIQRTQQEDSAVYLCASSTRQGIASTDTQYFGPGTRLTVL.